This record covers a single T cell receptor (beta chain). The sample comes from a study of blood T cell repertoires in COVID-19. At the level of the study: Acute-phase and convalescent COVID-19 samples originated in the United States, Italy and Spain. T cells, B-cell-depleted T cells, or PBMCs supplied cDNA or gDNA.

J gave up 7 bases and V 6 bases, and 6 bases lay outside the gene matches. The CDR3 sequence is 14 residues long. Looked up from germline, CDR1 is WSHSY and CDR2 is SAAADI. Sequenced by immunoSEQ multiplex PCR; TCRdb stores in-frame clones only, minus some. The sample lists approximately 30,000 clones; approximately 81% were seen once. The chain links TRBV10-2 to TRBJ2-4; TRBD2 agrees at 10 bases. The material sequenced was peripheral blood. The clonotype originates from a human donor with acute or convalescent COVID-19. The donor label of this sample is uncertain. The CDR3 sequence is CASSATSGNNIQYF. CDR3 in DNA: TGCGCCAGCAGCGCTACTAGCGGGAACAACATTCAGTACTTC.